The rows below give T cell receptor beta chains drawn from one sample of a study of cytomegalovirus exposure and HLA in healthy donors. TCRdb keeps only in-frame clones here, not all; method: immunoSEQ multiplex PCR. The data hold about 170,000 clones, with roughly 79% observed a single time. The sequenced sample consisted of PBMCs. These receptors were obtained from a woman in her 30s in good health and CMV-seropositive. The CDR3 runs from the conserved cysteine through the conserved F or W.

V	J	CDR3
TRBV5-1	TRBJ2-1	CASSLEGTDYNEQFF
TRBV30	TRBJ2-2	CAWKGDRGWDTGELFF
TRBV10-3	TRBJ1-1	CAISQAGRDAEAFF
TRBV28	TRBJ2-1	CASSLWARGNEQFF
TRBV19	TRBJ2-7	CASSIGDREYEQYF
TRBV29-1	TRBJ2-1	CSVVSGYEQFF
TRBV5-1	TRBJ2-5	CASSLAGSGGSETQYF
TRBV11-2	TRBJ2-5	CASSRLRETQYF
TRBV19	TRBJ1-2	CASSIDHVGQGYGYTF
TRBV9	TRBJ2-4	CASSVGPENIQYF
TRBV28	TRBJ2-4	CASSGERIQYF
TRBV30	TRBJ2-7	CAWSPLEEQYF
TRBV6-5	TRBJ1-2	CASRRPGGYGYTF
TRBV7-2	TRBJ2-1	CASSLASSGAYNEQFF
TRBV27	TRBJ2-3	CASSLEKGLAGVTDTQYF
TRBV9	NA	CASSVATGGVYEQYF
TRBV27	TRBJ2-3	CASSLVGSLSTDTQYF
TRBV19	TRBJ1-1	CASGFLAAPLEAFF
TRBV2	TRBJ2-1	CASSELRSSAGEQFF
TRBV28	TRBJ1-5	CASSLRSGALPHSNQPQHF
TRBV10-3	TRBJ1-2	CAISERQGPNYGYTF
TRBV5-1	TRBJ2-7	CASSLGTGGYEQYF